This T cell receptor (beta chain) was sequenced for a study of T cell responses to AZD1222 COVID-19 vaccine. Study findings and constraints: Spike-specific TCR breadth and depth both grew after two AZD1222 doses. Spike regions recognized by vaccine-associated CD4 TCRs spanned the protein, led by 160-218 and 743-854.

Some clones are missing from TCRdb's copy, which holds only in-frame ones; the method was immunoSEQ multiplex PCR. The sample lists 95,000 to 150,000 clones, about 88% occurring once. The CDR3 sequence is 13 residues long. Germline values: CDR1 LNHNV, CDR2 YYDKDF (reference sequence). V dropped 3 bases and J dropped 2 bases, with 8 bases sitting between them. This clone has just a few counts. The antigen remains unidentified. The source material was peripheral blood, sampled on day 0 of AZD1222 vaccination. The chain recombines TRBV15 with TRBJ2-7; D not resolved. The clonotype comes from an adult in good health. CDR3 amino acids: CATSRDSTYEQYF. As DNA, the CDR3 is TGTGCCACCAGCAGGGATTCGACCTACGAGCAGTACTTC.